The text below deals with one T cell receptor (beta chain). The trim removed 0 bases at V and 0 bases at J, leaving 0 bases unmatched. Germline V gene data show CDR1 as SGDLS and CDR2 as YYNGEE. This CDR3 is built from 15 residues. These data are taken from a study of PD-1 blockade in classical Hodgkin lymphoma. Repertoires were generated with immunoSEQ multiplex PCR, while TCRdb's copy carries only in-frame clones and drops some. In the table there are 43,000 or so clones, about three quarters of which are singletons. Following autologous stem cell transplantation, relapse occurred in every patient, and exposure to brentuximab vedotin varied.

Specimen: peripheral blood mononuclear cells (PBMCs), collected at baseline. The receptor's source is a human donor with classical Hodgkin lymphoma. This rearrangement joins TRBV9 to TRBJ2-1, with 7 bases lining up with TRBD1. DNA of the CDR3: TGTGCCAGCAGCGTAGAGGGGGCCTCCTACAATGAGCAGTTCTTC. Translation gives CASSVEGASYNEQFF.